Shown below are 19 T cell receptor beta chains from a single sample sequenced in a study of shared clonotypes between healthy human individuals. Clones were sequenced by immunoSEQ multiplex PCR, and TCRdb holds only the in-frame ones, with some missing. The sample records over 850,000 clones, around 78% being singletons. What was sequenced was memory CD4+ T cells from PBMCs. Subset noted: CD45RA-negative fraction. These receptors all stem from a man between 18 and 35 years old in good health. Some clones in this sample may be carry-over from other donors' samples.

This clone was observed a few times. The V gene is TRBV5-8, the J gene TRBJ2-2; a weak D match, TRBD2 (5 bases). Trimming took 4 bases from V and 3 from J, leaving 13 bases between them. Germline values: CDR1 SGHTS, CDR2 YDEGEE. The CDR3 contains 15 residues. As DNA, the CDR3 is TGTGCCAGCAGCGAGTTGGACTTGGACACCGGGGAGCTGTTTTTT. It yields the protein CASSELDLDTGELFF.

This sequence joins TRBV7-9 and TRBJ2-5; 11 bases line up with TRBD2. The germline CDR1 and CDR2 sequences are SEHNR and FQNEAQ (reference sequence). The CDR3 is 15 residues long. With 5 bases clipped from V and 5 bases from J, the junction kept 7 bases outside the gene matches. Here the CDR3 reads CASSQGTSGLETQYF. As DNA, the CDR3 is TGTGCCAGCAGCCAGGGGACTAGCGGTTTGGAGACCCAGTACTTC.

The chain employs TRBV28 and TRBJ2-1; perhaps TRBD2 as D (6 bases). The V gene lost 0 bases and the J gene lost 6 bases, with 6 bases spanning the gap. The CDR3 is 13 amino acids. Per the germline V gene, CDR1 is MDHEN and CDR2 is SYDVKM. The CDR3 sequence is CASSLWGGNEQFF. CDR3 nucleotides: TGTGCCAGCAGTTTATGGGGGGGCAATGAGCAGTTCTTC.

This clone was counted between two and nine times. This chain links TRBV9 with TRBJ1-4; the D gene is possibly TRBD1 (5 bases). CDR3 length equals 14 residues. Deletions cut 3 bases from V and 8 bases from J, with 14 bases between. Germline V gene data show CDR1 as SGDLS and CDR2 as YYNGEE. CDR3 bases: TGTGCCAGCAGCGCGGGGGACTCTGGGGAAAAACTGTTTTTT. Protein product: CASSAGDSGEKLFF.

The chain uses TRBV10-3 and TRBJ2-7, with no clear D. Germline CDR1 reads ENHRY; CDR2 reads SYGVKD. With 6 bases removed from V and 5 bases from J, the gap between germline ends came to 8 bases. The CDR3 sequence is 11 residues long. The CDR3 DNA sequence: TGTGCCATCAGCCCAGAGCACGAGCAGTACTTC. Translated: CAISPEHEQYF.

This clone was counted once. The rearrangement uses TRBV30 and TRBJ2-5, with D possibly TRBD1 on 6 matching bases. The CDR3 loop spans 11 amino acids. V was pared by 2 bases and J by 8 bases, with 9 bases between. The germline CDR1 and CDR2 sequences are GTSNPN and SVGIG (reference sequence). CDR3 sequence (DNA): TGTGCCTGGAGTACCAGGGGCACCCAGTACTTC. This encodes CAWSTRGTQYF. Combining the CDR3 with reference TRBV30 and TRBJ2-5 gives the whole variable domain SQTIHQWPATLVQPVGSPLSLECTVEGTSNPNLYWYRQAAGRGLQLLFYSVGIGQISSEVPQNLSASRPQDRQFILSSKKLLLSDSGFYLCAWSTRGTQYFGPGTRLLVL.

This clone turned up a few times. The genes are TRBV10-3 and TRBJ2-1, with 11 bases matching TRBD1. CDR3 length: 14 amino acids. The trim removed 4 bases at V and 7 bases at J, leaving 3 bases unmatched. Germline loops: CDR1 ENHRY, CDR2 SYGVKD. CDR3 sequence reads: CAISGGDRGNEQFF. The CDR3 DNA sequence: TGTGCCATCAGTGGAGGGGACAGGGGGAATGAGCAGTTCTTC.

The chain couples TRBV18 to TRBJ2-1, with 8 bases matching TRBD2. The germline gives CDR1 KGHSH, CDR2 LQKENI. V lost 2 bases, J lost 9 bases, and 9 bases stayed unmatched. This CDR3 region has 15 residues. The CDR3 here is CASSPVGTRAGEQFF. The CDR3 coding sequence is TGTGCCAGCTCACCAGTCGGGACTAGGGCCGGTGAGCAGTTCTTC.

The V and J genes are TRBV7-9 and TRBJ1-1, with D maybe TRBD1 (6 bases). Deletions cut 4 bases from V and 0 bases from J, with 21 bases between. Germline CDR1 and CDR2: SEHNR and FQNEAQ (reference sequence). The CDR3 is 18 amino acids. The CDR3 DNA is TGTGCCAGCAGCTCCCCCGGGGGGCAGGGACTCATGAACACTGAAGCTTTCTTT. This gives the protein CASSSPGGQGLMNTEAFF.

The rearrangement joins TRBV27 to TRBJ1-2; D gene ambiguous. V lost 1 base and J 3 bases, leaving 6 bases between the germline ends. In germline, CDR1 is MNHEY, CDR2 SMNVEV (reference sequence). The CDR3 length is 13 residues. As DNA, the CDR3 is TGTGCCAGCAGTTTATTCGGGGACTATGGCTACACCTTC. Translated, it gives CASSLFGDYGYTF.

This chain connects TRBV28 to TRBJ2-6; 13 bases fit TRBD2. V shed 5 bases, J shed 0 bases, and the junction held 4 bases outside the gene matches. The CDR3 runs to 18 residues. Germline CDR1 is MDHEN and CDR2 is SYDVKM. The chain's CDR3 is CASSGGLAGYSGANVLTF. In nucleotides, the CDR3 is TGTGCCAGCAGTGGGGGACTAGCGGGGTACTCTGGGGCCAACGTCCTGACTTTC. The variable domain in full, completed from reference TRBV28 and TRBJ2-6, reads DVKVTQSSRYLVKRTGEKVFLECVQDMDHENMFWYRQDPGLGLRLIYFSYDVKMKEKGDIPEGYSVSREKKERFSLILESASTNQTSMYLCASSGGLAGYSGANVLTFGAGSRLTVL.

This clone has a handful of counts. V gene TRBV30 combines with J gene TRBJ1-1; 7 bases fit TRBD1. The germline V gene has CDR1 GTSNPN and CDR2 SVGIG (reference sequence). This CDR3 comprises 13 residues. Germline trimming cut 8 bases from V and 4 bases from J; bases unmatched to any gene: 10. CDR3 DNA sequence: TGTGCCGGCCAGTACAGGGGATCCACTGAAGCTTTCTTT. Its protein product is CAGQYRGSTEAFF.

The rearrangement joins TRBV6-5 to TRBJ2-7, with 8 bases fitting TRBD2. J gave up 6 bases and V 0 bases, and 7 bases lay outside the gene matches. Germline lookup yields CDR1 MNHEY and CDR2 SVGAGI. The CDR3 loop spans 15 amino acids. Written as DNA, the CDR3 is TGTGCCAGCAGTTACTCGGACGGGAGGGTCTCCGAGCAGTACTTC. Protein product: CASSYSDGRVSEQYF.

V is TRBV5-1 and J is TRBJ2-3; 11 nucleotides agree with TRBD2. Trimming took 4 bases from V and 4 from J; bases not matched to a gene: 8. The germline V gene has CDR1 SGHRS and CDR2 YFSETQ. The CDR3 extends over 16 amino acids. The chain's CDR3 is CASSPPTSGVADTQYF. Written as DNA, the CDR3 is TGCGCCAGCAGCCCCCCGACTAGCGGGGTCGCAGATACGCAGTATTTT.

The chain links TRBV7-8 to TRBJ2-5, with a weak D call TRBD2 (6 bases). Germline V gives CDR1 SGHVS, CDR2 FQNEAQ. The CDR3 has 12 amino acids. The germline V and J ends were trimmed by 5 bases and 5 bases, with 9 bases remaining between them. CDR3 loop: CASSRAGETQYF. The CDR3 DNA reads as TGTGCCAGCAGCCGGGCGGGGGAGACCCAGTACTTC.

The gene calls are TRBV6-5 and TRBJ2-7, with D unresolved. The germline V gene encodes CDR1 MNHEY and CDR2 SVGAGI. V gave up 3 bases and J gave up 2 bases, with 8 bases separating them. The CDR3 loop spans 13 amino acids. The CDR3 region is CASSYSPAYEQYF. CDR3 nucleotide sequence: TGTGCCAGCAGTTATTCACCGGCCTACGAGCAGTACTTC.

V is TRBV28 and J is TRBJ2-7; TRBD2 aligns across 7 bases. CDR1 is MDHEN, CDR2 SYDVKM, per germline. This CDR3 has 16 amino acids. V lost 4 bases and J lost 2; bases outside the gene matches: 11. The CDR3 DNA reads TGTGCCAGCAGTTACCAGCAATGGACTAGGACCTACGAGCAGTACTTC. This translates into CASSYQQWTRTYEQYF.

The gene calls are TRBV28 and TRBJ1-2; perhaps TRBD1 as D (5 bases). The length of the CDR3 is 14 residues. V lost 6 bases to trimming and J lost 4 bases, with 15 bases between them. CDR1 and CDR2 from the germline V gene are MDHEN and SYDVKM. Here the CDR3 reads CASRDQGLSYGYTF. Written as DNA, the CDR3 is TGTGCCAGCAGAGATCAGGGTTTGAGCTATGGCTACACCTTC.

The chain employs TRBV28 and TRBJ2-1; D perhaps matches TRBD2 (7 bases). The CDR3 covers 14 residues. Germline CDR1 and CDR2: MDHEN and SYDVKM. Trimming pared 3 bases from V and 7 bases from J, leaving 13 bases between. CDR3 in amino acids: CASSLGGQRNEQFF. CDR3 in DNA: TGTGCCAGCAGTTTGGGGGGGCAGAGGAATGAGCAGTTCTTC.